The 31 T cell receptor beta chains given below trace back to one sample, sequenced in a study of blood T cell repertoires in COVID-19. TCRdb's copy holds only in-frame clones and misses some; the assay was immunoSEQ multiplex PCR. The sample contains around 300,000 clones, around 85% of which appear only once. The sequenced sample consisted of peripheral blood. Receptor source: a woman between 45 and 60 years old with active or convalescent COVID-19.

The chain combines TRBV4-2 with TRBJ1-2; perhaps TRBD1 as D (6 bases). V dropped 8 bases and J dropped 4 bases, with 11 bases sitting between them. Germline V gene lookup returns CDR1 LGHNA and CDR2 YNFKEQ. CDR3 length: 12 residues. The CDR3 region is CASGGGGYGYTF. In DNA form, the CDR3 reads TGTGCCAGCGGGGGGGGCGGCTATGGCTACACCTTC.

This chain's CDR3 is CASSLATGTSGIGANVLTF. The CDR3 coding sequence is TGCGCCAGCAGCTTGGCGACTGGGACTAGCGGGATTGGGGCCAACGTCCTGACTTTC. The genes are TRBV5-1 and TRBJ2-6; 13 bases line up with TRBD2. Germline lookup yields CDR1 SGHRS and CDR2 YFSETQ. V gave up 0 bases and J gave up 3 bases; unmatched junction bases: 6. The CDR3 runs 19 residues.

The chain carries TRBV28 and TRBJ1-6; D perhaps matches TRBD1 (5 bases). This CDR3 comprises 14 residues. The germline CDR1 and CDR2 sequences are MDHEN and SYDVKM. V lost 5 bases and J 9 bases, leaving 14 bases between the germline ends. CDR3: CASSRREVGSPLHF. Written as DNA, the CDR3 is TGTGCCAGCAGTCGCAGGGAGGTCGGTTCACCCCTCCACTTT.

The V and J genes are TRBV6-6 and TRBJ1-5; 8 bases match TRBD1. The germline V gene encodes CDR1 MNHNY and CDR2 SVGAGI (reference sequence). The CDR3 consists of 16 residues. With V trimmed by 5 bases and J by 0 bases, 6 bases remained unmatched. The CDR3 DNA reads TGTGCCAGCAGTCACGAAGGACAGGGTAGCAATCAGCCCCAGCATTTT. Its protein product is CASSHEGQGSNQPQHF.

Written as DNA, the CDR3 is TGTGCCAGCAGCAACACCGGGACTAGGCGCTCCGGGGAGCTGTTTTTT. As protein: CASSNTGTRRSGELFF. The chain combines TRBV2 with TRBJ2-2; TRBD2 aligns across 8 bases. Unmatched junction bases numbered 12, after V lost 6 bases and J lost 6 bases. Germline lookup yields CDR1 SNHLY and CDR2 FYNNEI. The CDR3 extends over 16 amino acids.

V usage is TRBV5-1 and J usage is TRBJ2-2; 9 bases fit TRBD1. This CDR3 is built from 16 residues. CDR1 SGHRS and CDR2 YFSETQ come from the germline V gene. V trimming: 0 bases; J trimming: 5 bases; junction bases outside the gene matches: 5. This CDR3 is CASSLGVQGATGELFF. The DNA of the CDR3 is TGCGCCAGCAGCTTGGGGGTACAGGGGGCTACCGGGGAGCTGTTTTTT.

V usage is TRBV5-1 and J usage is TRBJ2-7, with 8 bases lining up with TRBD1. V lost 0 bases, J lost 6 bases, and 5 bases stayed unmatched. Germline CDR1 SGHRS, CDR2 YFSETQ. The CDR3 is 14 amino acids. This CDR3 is CASSLGTGYGEQYF. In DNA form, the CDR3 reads TGCGCCAGCAGCTTGGGGACAGGGTACGGCGAGCAGTACTTC.

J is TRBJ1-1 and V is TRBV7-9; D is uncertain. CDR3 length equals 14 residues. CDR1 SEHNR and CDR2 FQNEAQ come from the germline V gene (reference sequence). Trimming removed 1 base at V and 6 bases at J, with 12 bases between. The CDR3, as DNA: TGTGCCAGCAGCTTAGACCTAAGCACCGCTGAAGCTTTCTTT. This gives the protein CASSLDLSTAEAFF.

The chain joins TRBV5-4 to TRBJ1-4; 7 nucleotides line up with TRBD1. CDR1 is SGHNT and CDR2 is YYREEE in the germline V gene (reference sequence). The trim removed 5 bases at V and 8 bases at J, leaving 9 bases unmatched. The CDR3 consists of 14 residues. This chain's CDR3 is CASSQTGIEEKLFF. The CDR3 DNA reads TGTGCCAGCAGTCAGACAGGGATTGAGGAAAAACTGTTTTTT.

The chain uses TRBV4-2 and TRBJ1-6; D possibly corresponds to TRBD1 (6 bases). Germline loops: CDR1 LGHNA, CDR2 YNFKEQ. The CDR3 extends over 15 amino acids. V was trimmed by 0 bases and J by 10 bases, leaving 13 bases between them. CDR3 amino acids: CASSQDRDRRSPLHF. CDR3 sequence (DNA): TGTGCCAGCAGCCAAGATCGCGACAGGAGATCACCCCTCCACTTT.

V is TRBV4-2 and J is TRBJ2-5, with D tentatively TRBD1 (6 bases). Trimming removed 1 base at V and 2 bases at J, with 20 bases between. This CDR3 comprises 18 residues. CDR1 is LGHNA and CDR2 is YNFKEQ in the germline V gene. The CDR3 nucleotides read TGTGCCAGCAGCCAAGTTAGGTTCGGGGTTAGGGGGCAAGAGACCCAGTACTTC. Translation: CASSQVRFGVRGQETQYF.

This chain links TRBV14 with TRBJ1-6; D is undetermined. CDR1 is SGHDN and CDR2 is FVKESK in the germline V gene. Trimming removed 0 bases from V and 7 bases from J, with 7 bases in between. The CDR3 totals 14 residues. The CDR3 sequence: CASSQELRNSPLHF. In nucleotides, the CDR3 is TGTGCCAGCAGCCAAGAACTCAGGAATTCACCCCTCCACTTT.

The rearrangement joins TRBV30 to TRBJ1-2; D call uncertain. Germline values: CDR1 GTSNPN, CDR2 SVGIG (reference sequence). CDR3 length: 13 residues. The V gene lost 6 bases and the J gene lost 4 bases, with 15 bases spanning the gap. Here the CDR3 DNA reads TGTGCCTGTAACAACGGGGTAACCTATGGCTACACCTTC. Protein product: CACNNGVTYGYTF.

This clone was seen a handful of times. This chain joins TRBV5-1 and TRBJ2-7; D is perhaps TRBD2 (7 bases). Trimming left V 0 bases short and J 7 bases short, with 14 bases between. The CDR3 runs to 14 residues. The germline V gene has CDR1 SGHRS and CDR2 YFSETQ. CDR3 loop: CASSLAGGPGEQYF. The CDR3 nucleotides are TGCGCCAGCAGCTTGGCGGGGGGCCCCGGAGAGCAGTACTTC.

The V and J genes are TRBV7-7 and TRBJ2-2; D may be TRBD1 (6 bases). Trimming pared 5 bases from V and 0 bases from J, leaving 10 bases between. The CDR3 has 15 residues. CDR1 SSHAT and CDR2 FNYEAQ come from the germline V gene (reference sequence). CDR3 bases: TGTGCCAGCAGCCCGGACAGAACGAACACCGGGGAGCTGTTTTTT. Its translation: CASSPDRTNTGELFF.

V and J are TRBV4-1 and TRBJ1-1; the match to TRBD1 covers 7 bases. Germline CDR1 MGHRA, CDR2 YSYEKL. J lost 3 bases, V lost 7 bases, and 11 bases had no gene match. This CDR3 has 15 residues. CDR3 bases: TGCGCCAGCACTAACGTGGGGACAGTTGACACTGAAGCTTTCTTT. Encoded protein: CASTNVGTVDTEAFF.

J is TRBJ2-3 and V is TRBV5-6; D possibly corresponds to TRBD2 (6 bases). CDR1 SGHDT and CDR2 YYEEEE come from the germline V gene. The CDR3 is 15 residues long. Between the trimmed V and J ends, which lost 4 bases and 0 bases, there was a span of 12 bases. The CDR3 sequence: CASSDTGTSTDTQYF. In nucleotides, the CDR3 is TGTGCCAGCAGCGACACCGGGACTAGCACAGATACGCAGTATTTT.

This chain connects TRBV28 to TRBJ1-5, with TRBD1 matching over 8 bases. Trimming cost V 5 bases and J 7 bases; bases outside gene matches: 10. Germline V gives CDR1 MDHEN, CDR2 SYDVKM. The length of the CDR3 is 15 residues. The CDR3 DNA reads TGTGCCAGCAGTCAAGTTACAGGGGGATCGCAGCCCCAGCATTTT. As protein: CASSQVTGGSQPQHF.

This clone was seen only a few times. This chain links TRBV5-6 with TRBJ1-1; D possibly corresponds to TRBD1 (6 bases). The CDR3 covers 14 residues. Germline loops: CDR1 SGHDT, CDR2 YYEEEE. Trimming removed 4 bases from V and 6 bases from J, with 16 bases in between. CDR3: CASSHAQGWAEAFF. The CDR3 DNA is TGTGCCAGCAGCCATGCTCAGGGGTGGGCTGAAGCTTTCTTT.

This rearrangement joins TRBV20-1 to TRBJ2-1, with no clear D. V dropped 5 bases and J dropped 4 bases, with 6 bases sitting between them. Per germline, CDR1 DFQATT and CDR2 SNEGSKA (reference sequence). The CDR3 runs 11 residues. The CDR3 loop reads CSAPVYNEQFF. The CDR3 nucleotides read TGCAGTGCTCCGGTATACAATGAGCAGTTCTTC.

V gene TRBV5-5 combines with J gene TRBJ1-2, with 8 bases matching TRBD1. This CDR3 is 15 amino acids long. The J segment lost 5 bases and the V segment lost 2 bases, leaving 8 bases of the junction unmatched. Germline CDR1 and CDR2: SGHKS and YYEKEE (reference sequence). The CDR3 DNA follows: TGTGCCAGCAGCTTCACAGGGGGGGACCCTTATGGCTACACCTTC. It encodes CASSFTGGDPYGYTF.

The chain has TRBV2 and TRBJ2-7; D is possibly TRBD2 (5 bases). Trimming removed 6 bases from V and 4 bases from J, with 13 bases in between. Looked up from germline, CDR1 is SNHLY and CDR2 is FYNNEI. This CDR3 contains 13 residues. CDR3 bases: TGTGCCAGCAGACTAGAGATCGGGTACGAGCAGTACTTC. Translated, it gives CASRLEIGYEQYF.

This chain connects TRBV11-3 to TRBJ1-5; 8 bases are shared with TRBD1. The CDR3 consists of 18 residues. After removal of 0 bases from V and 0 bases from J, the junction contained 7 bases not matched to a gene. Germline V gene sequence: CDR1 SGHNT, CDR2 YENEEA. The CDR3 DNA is TGTGCCAGCAGCTTAGAGGACAGGGCCCCGTATAGCAATCAGCCCCAGCATTTT. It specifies CASSLEDRAPYSNQPQHF.

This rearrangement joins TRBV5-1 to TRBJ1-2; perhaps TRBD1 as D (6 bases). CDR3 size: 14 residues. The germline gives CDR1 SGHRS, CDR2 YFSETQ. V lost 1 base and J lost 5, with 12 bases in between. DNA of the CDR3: TGCGCCAGCAGCTTGTTAGGGGGAGAATATGGCTACACCTTC. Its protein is CASSLLGGEYGYTF.

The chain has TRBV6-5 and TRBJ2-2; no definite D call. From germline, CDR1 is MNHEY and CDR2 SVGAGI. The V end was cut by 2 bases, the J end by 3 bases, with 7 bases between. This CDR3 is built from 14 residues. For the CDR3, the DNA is TGTGCCAGCAGTTACAGACTCCACACCGGGGAGCTGTTTTTT. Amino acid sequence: CASSYRLHTGELFF.

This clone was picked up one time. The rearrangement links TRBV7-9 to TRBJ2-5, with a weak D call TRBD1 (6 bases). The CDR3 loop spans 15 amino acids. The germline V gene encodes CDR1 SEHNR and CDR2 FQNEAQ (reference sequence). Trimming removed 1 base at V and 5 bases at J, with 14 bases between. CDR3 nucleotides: TGTGCCAGCAGCTTAGTGTCAGGGGCGGGTGAGACCCAGTACTTC. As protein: CASSLVSGAGETQYF.

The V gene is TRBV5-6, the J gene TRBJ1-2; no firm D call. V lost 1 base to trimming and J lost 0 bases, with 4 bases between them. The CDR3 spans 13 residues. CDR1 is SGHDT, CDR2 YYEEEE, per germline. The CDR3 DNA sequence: TGTGCCAGCAGCTTGTATCCTAACTATGGCTACACCTTC. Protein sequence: CASSLYPNYGYTF.

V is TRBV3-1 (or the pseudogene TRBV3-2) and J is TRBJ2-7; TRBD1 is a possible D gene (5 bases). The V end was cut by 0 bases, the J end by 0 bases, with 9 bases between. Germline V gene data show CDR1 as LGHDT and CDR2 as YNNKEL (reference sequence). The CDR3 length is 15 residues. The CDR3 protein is CASSQEGADSYEQYF. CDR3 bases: TGTGCCAGCAGCCAAGAAGGGGCTGACTCCTACGAGCAGTACTTC.

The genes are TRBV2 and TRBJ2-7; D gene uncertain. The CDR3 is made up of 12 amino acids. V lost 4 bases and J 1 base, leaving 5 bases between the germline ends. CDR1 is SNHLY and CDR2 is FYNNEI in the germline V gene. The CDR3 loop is CASSGQSYEQYF. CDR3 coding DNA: TGTGCCAGCAGTGGTCAGTCCTACGAGCAGTACTTC.

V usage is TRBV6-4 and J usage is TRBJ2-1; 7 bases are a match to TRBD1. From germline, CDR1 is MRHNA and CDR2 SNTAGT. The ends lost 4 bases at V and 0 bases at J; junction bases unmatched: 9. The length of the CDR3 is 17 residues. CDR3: CASSVLPGQSSYNEQFF. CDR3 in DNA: TGTGCCAGCAGTGTTCTTCCGGGACAGAGCTCCTACAATGAGCAGTTCTTC.

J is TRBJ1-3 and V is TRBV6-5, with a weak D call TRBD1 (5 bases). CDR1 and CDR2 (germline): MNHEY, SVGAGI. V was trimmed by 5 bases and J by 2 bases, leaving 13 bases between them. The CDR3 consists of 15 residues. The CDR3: CASSPTGVPGNTIYF. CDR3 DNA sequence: TGTGCCAGCAGTCCAACGGGGGTCCCTGGAAACACCATATATTTT.